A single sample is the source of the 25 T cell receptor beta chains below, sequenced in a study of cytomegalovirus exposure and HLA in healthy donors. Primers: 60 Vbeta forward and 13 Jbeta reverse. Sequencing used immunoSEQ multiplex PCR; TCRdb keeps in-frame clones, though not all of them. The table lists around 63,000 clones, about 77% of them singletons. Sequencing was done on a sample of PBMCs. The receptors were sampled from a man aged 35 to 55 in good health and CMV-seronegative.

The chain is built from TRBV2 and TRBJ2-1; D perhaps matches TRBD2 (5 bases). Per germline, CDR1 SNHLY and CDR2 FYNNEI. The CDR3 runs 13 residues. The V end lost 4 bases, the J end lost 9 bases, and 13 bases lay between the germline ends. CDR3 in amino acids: CASSVSPAAEQFF. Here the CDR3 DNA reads TGTGCCAGCAGTGTCTCCCCAGCGGCTGAGCAGTTCTTC.

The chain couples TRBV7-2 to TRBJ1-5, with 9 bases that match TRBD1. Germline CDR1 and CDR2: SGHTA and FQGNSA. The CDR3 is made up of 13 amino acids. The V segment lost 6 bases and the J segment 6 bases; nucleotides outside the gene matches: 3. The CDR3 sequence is CASRQGASQPQHF. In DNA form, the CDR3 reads TGTGCCAGCAGACAGGGGGCCAGTCAGCCCCAGCATTTT. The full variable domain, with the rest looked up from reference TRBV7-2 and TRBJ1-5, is GAGVSQSPSNKVTEKGKDVELRCDPISGHTALYWYRQSLGQGLEFLIYFQGNSAPDKSGLPSDRFSAERTGGSVSTLTIQRTQQEDSAVYLCASRQGASQPQHFGDGTRLSIL.

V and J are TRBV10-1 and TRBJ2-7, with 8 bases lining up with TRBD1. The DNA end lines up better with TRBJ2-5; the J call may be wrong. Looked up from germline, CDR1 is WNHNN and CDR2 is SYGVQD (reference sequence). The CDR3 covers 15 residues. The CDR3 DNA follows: TGCGCCAGCAGTGAAATGGCAGGGGGCTATGAGACCCAGTACTTC. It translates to CASSEMAGGYETQYF.

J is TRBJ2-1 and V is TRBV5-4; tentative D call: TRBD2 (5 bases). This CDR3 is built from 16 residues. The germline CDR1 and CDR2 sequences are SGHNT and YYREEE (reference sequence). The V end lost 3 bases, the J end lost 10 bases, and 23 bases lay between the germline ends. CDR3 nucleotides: TGTGCCAGCAGCTCTGGGAGCGAACCGGCGGGCAAGGAGCAGTTCTTC. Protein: CASSSGSEPAGKEQFF.

The CDR3 here is CSAPGGEGGFF. The CDR3 DNA reads TGCAGTGCTCCAGGAGGGGAGGGAGGGTTTTTT. The rearrangement links TRBV20-1 to TRBJ1-4; maybe TRBD1 (5 bases). The CDR3 runs 11 residues. Trimming stripped 5 bases from V and 16 bases from J, with 17 bases between. Germline V gene data show CDR1 as DFQATT and CDR2 as SNEGSKA (reference sequence).

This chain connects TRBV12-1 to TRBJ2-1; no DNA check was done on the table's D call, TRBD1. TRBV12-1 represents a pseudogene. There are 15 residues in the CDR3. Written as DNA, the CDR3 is TGTGCCAGCAGCTGGCGGACAGGGACAAACAATGAGCAGTTCTTC. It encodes CASSWRTGTNNEQFF.

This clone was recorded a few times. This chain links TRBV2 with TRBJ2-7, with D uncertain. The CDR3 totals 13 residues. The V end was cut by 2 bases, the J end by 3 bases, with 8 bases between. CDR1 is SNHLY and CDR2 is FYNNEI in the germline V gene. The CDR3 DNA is TGTGCCAGCAGTGAACGGCGGTTCTACGAGCAGTACTTC. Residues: CASSERRFYEQYF.

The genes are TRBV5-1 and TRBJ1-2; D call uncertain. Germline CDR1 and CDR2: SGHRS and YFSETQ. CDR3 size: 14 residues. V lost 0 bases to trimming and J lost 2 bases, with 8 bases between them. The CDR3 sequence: CASSLEGGNYGYTF. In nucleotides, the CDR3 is TGCGCCAGCAGCTTGGAAGGAGGGAACTATGGCTACACCTTC. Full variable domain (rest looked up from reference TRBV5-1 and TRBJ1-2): KAGVTQTPRYLIKTRGQQVTLSCSPISGHRSVSWYQQTPGQGLQFLFEYFSETQRNKGNFPGRFSGRQFSNSRSEMNVSTLELGDSALYLCASSLEGGNYGYTFGSGTRLTVV.

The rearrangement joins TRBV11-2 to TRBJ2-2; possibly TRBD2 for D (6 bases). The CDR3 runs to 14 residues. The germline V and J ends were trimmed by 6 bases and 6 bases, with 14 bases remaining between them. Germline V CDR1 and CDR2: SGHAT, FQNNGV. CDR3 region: CASRRLVAAGELFF. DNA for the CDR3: TGTGCCAGCAGAAGGCTTGTAGCGGCCGGGGAGCTGTTTTTT.

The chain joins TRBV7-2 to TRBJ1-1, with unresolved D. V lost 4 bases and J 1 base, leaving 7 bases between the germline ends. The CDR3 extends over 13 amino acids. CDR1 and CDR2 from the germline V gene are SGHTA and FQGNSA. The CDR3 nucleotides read TGTGCCAGCAGCTCCCAATCGAACACTGAAGCTTTCTTT. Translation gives CASSSQSNTEAFF.

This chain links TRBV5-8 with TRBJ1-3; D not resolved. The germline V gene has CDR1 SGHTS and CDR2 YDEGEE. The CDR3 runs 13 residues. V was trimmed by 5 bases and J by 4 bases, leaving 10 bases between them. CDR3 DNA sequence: TGTGCCAGCAGGGCGGCGGGGGGAAACACCATATATTTT. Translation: CASRAAGGNTIYF.

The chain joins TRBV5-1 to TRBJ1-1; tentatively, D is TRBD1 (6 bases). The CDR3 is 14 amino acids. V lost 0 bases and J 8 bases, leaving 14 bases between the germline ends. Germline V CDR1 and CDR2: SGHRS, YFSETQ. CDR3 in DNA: TGCGCCAGCAGCTTGGTAGTCGGACAGACGGAAGCTTTCTTT. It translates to CASSLVVGQTEAFF.

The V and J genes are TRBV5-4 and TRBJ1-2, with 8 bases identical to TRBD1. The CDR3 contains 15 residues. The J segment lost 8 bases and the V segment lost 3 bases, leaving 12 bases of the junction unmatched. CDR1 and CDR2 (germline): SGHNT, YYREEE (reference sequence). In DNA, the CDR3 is TGTGCCAGCAGCTGGGGCGTTACAGGGGGTAGAGGCTACACCTTC. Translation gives CASSWGVTGGRGYTF.

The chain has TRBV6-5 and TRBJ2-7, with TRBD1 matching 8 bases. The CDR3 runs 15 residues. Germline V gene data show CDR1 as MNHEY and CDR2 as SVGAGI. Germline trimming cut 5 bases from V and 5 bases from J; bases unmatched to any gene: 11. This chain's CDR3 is CASSTPQTGDNEQYF. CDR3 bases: TGTGCCAGCAGTACCCCACAGACAGGGGATAACGAGCAGTACTTC.

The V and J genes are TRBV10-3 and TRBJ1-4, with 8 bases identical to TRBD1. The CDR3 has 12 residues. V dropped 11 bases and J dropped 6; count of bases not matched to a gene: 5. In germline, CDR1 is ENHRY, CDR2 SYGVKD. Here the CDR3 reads CASQGGDEKLFF. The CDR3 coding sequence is TGTGCCTCACAGGGGGGTGATGAAAAACTGTTTTTT.

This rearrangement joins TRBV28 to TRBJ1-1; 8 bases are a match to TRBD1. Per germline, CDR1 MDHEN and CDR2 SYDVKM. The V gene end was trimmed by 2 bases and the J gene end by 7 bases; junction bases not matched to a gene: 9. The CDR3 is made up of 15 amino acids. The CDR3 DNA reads TGTGCCAGCAGTTTAAATAGTATGACAGGGGATGAAGCTTTCTTT. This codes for CASSLNSMTGDEAFF.

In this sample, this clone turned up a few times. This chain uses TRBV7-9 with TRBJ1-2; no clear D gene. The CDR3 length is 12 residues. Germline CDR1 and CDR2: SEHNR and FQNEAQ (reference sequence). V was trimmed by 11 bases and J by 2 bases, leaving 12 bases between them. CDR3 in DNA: TGTGCCGCGGGGTCCCTAAACTATGGCTACACCTTC. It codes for CAAGSLNYGYTF.

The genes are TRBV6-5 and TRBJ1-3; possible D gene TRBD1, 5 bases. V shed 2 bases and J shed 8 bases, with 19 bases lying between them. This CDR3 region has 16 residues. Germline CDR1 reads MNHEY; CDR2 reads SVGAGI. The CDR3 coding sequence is TGTGCCAGCAGTTACGACCACACAGGATCGGGCGACACCATATATTTT. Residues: CASSYDHTGSGDTIYF.

This CDR3 is CARTDANSYNEQFF. Here the CDR3 DNA reads TGTGCCAGGACTGACGCGAACTCCTACAATGAGCAGTTCTTC. The chain carries TRBV2 and TRBJ2-1; D call uncertain. Germline CDR1 is SNHLY and CDR2 is FYNNEI. CDR3 length equals 14 residues. Trimming pared 9 bases from V and 0 bases from J, leaving 12 bases between.

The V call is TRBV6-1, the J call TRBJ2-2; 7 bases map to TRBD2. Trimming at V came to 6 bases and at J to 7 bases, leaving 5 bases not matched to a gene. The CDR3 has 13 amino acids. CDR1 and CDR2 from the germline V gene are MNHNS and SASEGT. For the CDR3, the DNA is TGTGCCAGCAGCAACGGGGGGTTCGGGGAGCTGTTTTTT. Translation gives CASSNGGFGELFF.

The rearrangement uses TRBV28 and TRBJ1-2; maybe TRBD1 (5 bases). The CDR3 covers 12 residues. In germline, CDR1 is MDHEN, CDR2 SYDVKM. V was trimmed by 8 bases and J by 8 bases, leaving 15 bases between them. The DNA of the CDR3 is TGTGCCAGCTCTAGGACAAACTTCGGCTACACCTTC. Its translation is CASSRTNFGYTF.

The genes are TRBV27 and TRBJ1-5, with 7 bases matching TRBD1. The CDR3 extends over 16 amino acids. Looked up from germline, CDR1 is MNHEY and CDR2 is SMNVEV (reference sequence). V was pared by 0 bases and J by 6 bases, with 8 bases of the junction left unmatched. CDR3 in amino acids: CASSLSPRQGGQPQHF. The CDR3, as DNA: TGTGCCAGCAGTTTATCCCCGAGACAGGGAGGTCAGCCCCAGCATTTT.

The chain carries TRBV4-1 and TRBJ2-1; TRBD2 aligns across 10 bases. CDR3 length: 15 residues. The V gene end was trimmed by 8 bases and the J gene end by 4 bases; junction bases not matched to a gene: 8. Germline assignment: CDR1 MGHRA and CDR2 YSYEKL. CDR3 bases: TGCGCCAGCGCCCTAAGGACTAGCGGTTACAATGAGCAGTTCTTC. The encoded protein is CASALRTSGYNEQFF.

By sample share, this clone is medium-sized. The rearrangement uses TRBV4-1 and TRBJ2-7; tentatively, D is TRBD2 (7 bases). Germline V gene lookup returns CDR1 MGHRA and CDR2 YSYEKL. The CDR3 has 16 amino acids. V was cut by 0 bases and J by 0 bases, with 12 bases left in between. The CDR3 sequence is CASSQDWGGSSYEQYF. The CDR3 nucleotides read TGCGCCAGCAGCCAAGATTGGGGGGGCTCCTCCTACGAGCAGTACTTC.

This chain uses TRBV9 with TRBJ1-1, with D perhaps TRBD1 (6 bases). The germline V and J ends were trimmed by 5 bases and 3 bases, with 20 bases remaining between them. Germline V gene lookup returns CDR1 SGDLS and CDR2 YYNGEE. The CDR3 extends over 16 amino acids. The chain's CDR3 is CASSPEVQGWDTEAFF. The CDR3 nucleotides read TGTGCCAGCAGTCCAGAGGTCCAGGGGTGGGACACTGAAGCTTTCTTT.